A selection of T cell receptor beta chains follows, all from one sample in a study of OX40 agonist ivuxolimab in advanced cancers. Produced via immunoSEQ multiplex PCR; TCRdb's table is partial and in-frame only. This sample yields roughly 110,000 clones, of which 90% are seen a single time; approximately 0.52% belongs to the top ten. Material: CD4+ or CD8+ T cells sorted from blood, obtained in a trial of the OX40 agonist ivuxolimab. These receptors came from an adult with an advanced solid tumor such as melanoma, head and neck, liver or kidney cancer. The CDR3 runs from the conserved cysteine through the conserved F or W. The D gene is left open where the match is weak. Size is omitted from some rows. Given values are once, few, many or a class for expanded clones.

J gene | clone size | D gene | V gene | CDR3 DNA | CDR3 protein
TRBJ1-6 | NA | TRBD1 | TRBV28 | TGTGCCAGCAGTTTAGAGGACAGGGTTACACCCCTCCACTTT | CASSLEDRVTPLHF
TRBJ2-1 | NA | TRBD2 | TRBV28 | TGTGCCAGCATCCAGGGGCGGGGGGCCTCCTACAATGAGCAGTTCTTC | CASIQGRGASYNEQFF
TRBJ2-1 | NA | TRBD2 | TRBV29-1 | TGCAGCGTGCCTAGCGGGGGAGGGGAGAATGAGCAGTTCTTC | CSVPSGGGENEQFF
TRBJ2-5 | NA | NA | TRBV28 | TGTGCCAGCAGCCCCAGACAGGGAGGAGAGACCCAGTACTTC | CASSPRQGGETQYF
TRBJ1-2 | NA | NA | TRBV29-1 | TGCAGCGTTGAAGACCATAACTATGGCTACACCTTC | CSVEDHNYGYTF
TRBJ1-5 | NA | NA | TRBV27 | TGTGCCAGCAGTGAACAGATGAATCAGCCCCAGCATTTT | CASSEQMNQPQHF
TRBJ1-6 | NA | NA | TRBV6-5 | TGTGCCAGCGGGCAAATCGCGGCACGGCGTTCACCCCTCCACTTT | CASGQIAARRSPLHF
TRBJ1-5 | NA | NA | TRBV28 | TGTGCCAGCAGAGTCCACCTGGACAGTAATCAGCCCCAGCATTTT | CASRVHLDSNQPQHF
TRBJ1-4 | NA | NA | TRBV4-3 | TGCGCCAGCAGCCAAGATCTCCAGACGGGTGAAAAACTGTTTTTT | CASSQDLQTGEKLFF
TRBJ1-5 | NA | NA | TRBV28 | TGTGCCAGCAGTTTACAGAGTTATTATAGCAATCAGCCCCAGCATTTT | CASSLQSYYSNQPQHF
TRBJ2-3 | NA | NA | TRBV7-2 | TGTGCCAGCAGCTTCATCGTAGATACGCAGTATTTT | CASSFIVDTQYF
TRBJ2-5 | NA | NA | TRBV6-1 | TGTGCCAGCAGTGAAGCGCAGGTTAGGCTAGCAGGGGAGACCCAGTACTTC | CASSEAQVRLAGETQYF
TRBJ1-1 | NA | NA | TRBV30 | TGTGCCTGGAGTCTGGGGGTCGCCACTGAAGCTTTCTTT | CAWSLGVATEAFF
TRBJ2-7 | NA | NA | TRBV7-2 | TGTGCCAGCAGCTTAATGGGGGTTACCTACGAGCAGTACTTC | CASSLMGVTYEQYF
TRBJ2-1 | NA | TRBD2 | TRBV5-1 | TGCGCCAGCAGCCCCGATGGGCGGGGGGCGGAGGAGCAGTTCTTC | CASSPDGRGAEEQFF
TRBJ1-1 | NA | TRBD1 | TRBV30 | TGTGCCGGTGACAGGGGGAACACTGAAGCTTTCTTT | CAGDRGNTEAFF
TRBJ1-5 | NA | NA | TRBV7-2 | TGTGCCAGCAGCTTGCATAACAATCAGCCCCAGCATTTT | CASSLHNNQPQHF
TRBJ1-2 | NA | NA | TRBV2 | TGTGCCAGCAGTGAGCAGGGAGCAAACTATGGCTACACCTTC | CASSEQGANYGYTF
TRBJ1-5 | NA | TRBD1 | TRBV7-2 | TGTGCCAGCAGCCCGGACAGGGCCACCAATCAGCCCCAGCATTTT | CASSPDRATNQPQHF
TRBJ1-2 | NA | TRBD1 | TRBV7-2 | TGTGCCAGCAGCTCTTCCGGGACAGGGAGGGGGGCCCTCTATGGCTACACCTTC | CASSSSGTGRGALYGYTF
TRBJ2-1 | NA | TRBD1 | TRBV19 | TGTGCCAGTAGTCTACAGGGGGCATTGGGCAATGAGCAGTTCTTC | CASSLQGALGNEQFF
TRBJ2-7 | few | NA | TRBV28 | TGTGCCAGCAGTTTACCGTTCAAGGGTTACGAGCAGTACTTC | CASSLPFKGYEQYF
TRBJ1-3 | NA | NA | TRBV6-5 | TGTGCCAGCAGACAGGGCTCTGGAAACACCATATATTTT | CASRQGSGNTIYF